This is a list of T cell receptor beta chains from one sample in a study of blood T cell repertoires in COVID-19. Generated by immunoSEQ multiplex PCR, the TCRdb table keeps only in-frame clones and is missing some. The data hold some 160,000 clones, with 70% to 90% observed a single time. Sequenced input: peripheral blood. Receptor source: a woman in her sixties or seventies with acute or convalescent COVID-19. Each CDR3 is given with its conserved first and last residue. D genes are given only for firm matches. Not every row has a clone size; where given, it reads once, few, many or a size class.

V: TRBV6-1; length: 16; D: -; size: -; J: TRBJ2-3; DNA: TGTGCCAGCAGTGACCCCAGGGGTAGCGTTGTAGATACGCAGTATTTT; CDR3: CASSDPRGSVVDTQYF
V: TRBV7-9; length: 16; D: -; size: -; J: TRBJ2-1; DNA: TGTGCCAGCATCACGAGCGACAGGCCATTATACAATGAGCAGTTCTTC; CDR3: CASITSDRPLYNEQFF
V: TRBV6-5; length: 14; D: -; size: -; J: TRBJ1-5; DNA: TGTGCCAGCAGTTTGGGTCAGGGCTATCAGCCCCAGCATTTT; CDR3: CASSLGQGYQPQHF
V: TRBV5-1; length: 16; D: -; size: -; J: TRBJ1-3; DNA: TGCGCCAGCAGCCTGGATGGGGCTGACTCTGGAAACACCATATATTTT; CDR3: CASSLDGADSGNTIYF
V: TRBV2; length: 13; D: -; size: -; J: TRBJ2-7; DNA: TGTGCCAGCAGGGTTAGCGGTTCCTACGAGCAGTACTTC; CDR3: CASRVSGSYEQYF
V: TRBV3-1/TRBV3-2; length: 14; D: -; size: -; J: TRBJ1-6; DNA: TGTGCCAGCAGCCAAGGTGCAGGGAATTCACCCCTCCACTTT; CDR3: CASSQGAGNSPLHF
V: TRBV6-5; length: 15; D: -; size: few; J: TRBJ1-3; DNA: TGTGCCAGCAGCTTAGCATCGAACTCTGGAAACACCATATATTTT; CDR3: CASSLASNSGNTIYF
V: TRBV5-1; length: 13; D: -; size: -; J: TRBJ1-1; DNA: TGCGCCAGCAGCTTGGACAGGAACACTGAAGCTTTCTTT; CDR3: CASSLDRNTEAFF
V: TRBV19; length: 15; D: -; size: -; J: TRBJ2-7; DNA: TGTGCCAGTAGCAACACCGCCGACAGCCGGTACGAGCAGTACTTC; CDR3: CASSNTADSRYEQYF
V: TRBV7-3; length: 14; D: -; size: -; J: TRBJ1-1; DNA: TGTGCCAGCAGCCCGGGCGGGCTGAACACTGAAGCTTTCTTT; CDR3: CASSPGGLNTEAFF
V: TRBV30; length: 14; D: -; size: once; J: TRBJ2-3; DNA: TGTGCCTGGAGCCCCTACTATGGCACAGATACGCAGTATTTT; CDR3: CAWSPYYGTDTQYF
V: TRBV7-3; length: 15; D: TRBD1; size: few; J: TRBJ2-2; DNA: TGTGCCAGCAGGCAAAACAGGGGTGGGACCGGGGAGCTGTTTTTT; CDR3: CASRQNRGGTGELFF
V: TRBV7-9; length: 13; D: -; size: -; J: TRBJ1-2; DNA: TGTGCCAGCAGCCAACCTACTAACTATGGCTACACCTTC; CDR3: CASSQPTNYGYTF
V: TRBV3-1/TRBV3-2; length: 15; D: TRBD1; size: -; J: TRBJ1-2; DNA: TGTGCCAGCAGCCAAGCGGACGACAGGGACTATGGCTACACCTTC; CDR3: CASSQADDRDYGYTF
V: TRBV7-2; length: 15; D: -; size: -; J: TRBJ2-1; DNA: TGTGCCAGCAGCTTAGGTGATAGTTCCTACAATGAGCAGTTCTTC; CDR3: CASSLGDSSYNEQFF
V: TRBV15; length: 15; D: TRBD1; size: -; J: TRBJ2-1; DNA: TGTGCCACCAGCAGGAGTGGGACAGGGGGTAGTGAGCAGTTCTTC; CDR3: CATSRSGTGGSEQFF
V: TRBV6-6; length: 16; D: -; size: -; J: TRBJ1-4; DNA: TGTGCCAGCAGGCCGGGGGGAAGGACAACTAATGAAAAACTGTTTTTT; CDR3: CASRPGGRTTNEKLFF
V: TRBV7-9; length: 15; D: -; size: -; J: TRBJ1-5; DNA: TGTGCCAGCAGCCATGGGAGGGGGGGCAATCAGCCCCAGCATTTT; CDR3: CASSHGRGGNQPQHF
V: TRBV4-1; length: 17; D: TRBD2; size: -; J: TRBJ2-1; DNA: TGCGCCAGCAGCCGAAACGACCGGGGGGGCCCTGGAAATGAGCAGTTCTTC; CDR3: CASSRNDRGGPGNEQFF
V: TRBV30; length: 13; D: TRBD1; size: few; J: TRBJ1-4; DNA: TGTGCCTGGAGTGGGGACAGGAATGAAAAACTGTTTTTT; CDR3: CAWSGDRNEKLFF
V: TRBV29-1; length: 11; D: -; size: few; J: TRBJ1-2; DNA: TGCAGCGATCAGTGGGGGGATGGCTACACCTTC; CDR3: CSDQWGDGYTF
V: TRBV4-1; length: 16; D: TRBD1; size: -; J: TRBJ2-1; DNA: TGCGCCAGCAGCCTCTGGGGGCAGGGGGCCTACAATGAGCAGTTCTTC; CDR3: CASSLWGQGAYNEQFF
V: TRBV3-1/TRBV3-2; length: 15; D: -; size: -; J: TRBJ1-4; DNA: TGTGCCAGCAGCCCAGGGGTCGGGACTAATGAAAAACTGTTTTTT; CDR3: CASSPGVGTNEKLFF
V: TRBV7-2; length: 19; D: TRBD2; size: once; J: TRBJ2-3; DNA: TGTGCCAGCACCACCACGGCCCTAGCGGGCCGTCTCCTCACAGATACGCAGTATTTT; CDR3: CASTTTALAGRLLTDTQYF
V: TRBV7-3; length: 16; D: TRBD1; size: -; J: TRBJ2-3; DNA: TGTGCCAGCAGCCGATCGACAGGGTTCGGCACAGATACGCAGTATTTT; CDR3: CASSRSTGFGTDTQYF
V: TRBV19; length: 12; D: -; size: -; J: TRBJ1-2; DNA: TGTGCCAGTAGCGAATTTACATACGGCTACACCTTC; CDR3: CASSEFTYGYTF
V: TRBV20-1; length: 14; D: -; size: -; J: TRBJ2-7; DNA: TGCAGTGCTAGTCATAGTCAAAGCTCCTACGAGCAGTACTTC; CDR3: CSASHSQSSYEQYF
V: TRBV4-3; length: 14; D: TRBD1; size: -; J: TRBJ1-2; DNA: TGCGCCAGCAGTCGTGCCGGGACAGGGGAAGGCTACACCTTC; CDR3: CASSRAGTGEGYTF
V: TRBV12-5; length: 16; D: -; size: -; J: TRBJ2-2; DNA: TGTGCTAGTGGTTTGGATATAGGGGCGAACACCGGGGAGCTGTTTTTT; CDR3: CASGLDIGANTGELFF
V: TRBV20-1; length: 13; D: TRBD2; size: once; J: TRBJ2-1; DNA: TGCAGTGCTAGTGTGGGGACTAGCAATGAGCAGTTCTTC; CDR3: CSASVGTSNEQFF
V: TRBV25-1; length: 17; D: -; size: -; J: TRBJ1-1; DNA: TGTGCCAGCAGTGAATCCAGGGTAGTAACAGGGAACACTGAAGCTTTCTTT; CDR3: CASSESRVVTGNTEAFF
V: TRBV5-1; length: 12; D: -; size: -; J: TRBJ2-3; DNA: TGCGCCAGCAGCTTGTCGACAGATACGCAGTATTTT; CDR3: CASSLSTDTQYF
V: TRBV10-3; length: 13; D: -; size: -; J: TRBJ1-2; DNA: TGTGCCATCAGTGATGAGGGGGACTATGGCTACACCTTC; CDR3: CAISDEGDYGYTF
V: TRBV4-3; length: 17; D: TRBD1; size: -; J: TRBJ2-7; DNA: TGCGCCAGCAGCCAGAATTACCGACAGGGGAACGGGTACGAGCAGTACTTC; CDR3: CASSQNYRQGNGYEQYF
V: TRBV5-1; length: 18; D: -; size: once; J: TRBJ2-1; DNA: TGCGCCAGCAGCCCCGGCGAGGAGGGATACCGGTACCACAATGAGCAGTTCTTC; CDR3: CASSPGEEGYRYHNEQFF
V: TRBV2; length: 13; D: -; size: -; J: TRBJ1-5; DNA: TGTGCCAGCAGTACAGAGCACAATCAGCCCCAGCATTTT; CDR3: CASSTEHNQPQHF
V: TRBV6-2/TRBV6-3; length: 14; D: TRBD1; size: few; J: TRBJ2-3; DNA: TGTGCCAGCAGTTATGGGACAGCTAGATATACGCAGTATTTT; CDR3: CASSYGTARYTQYF